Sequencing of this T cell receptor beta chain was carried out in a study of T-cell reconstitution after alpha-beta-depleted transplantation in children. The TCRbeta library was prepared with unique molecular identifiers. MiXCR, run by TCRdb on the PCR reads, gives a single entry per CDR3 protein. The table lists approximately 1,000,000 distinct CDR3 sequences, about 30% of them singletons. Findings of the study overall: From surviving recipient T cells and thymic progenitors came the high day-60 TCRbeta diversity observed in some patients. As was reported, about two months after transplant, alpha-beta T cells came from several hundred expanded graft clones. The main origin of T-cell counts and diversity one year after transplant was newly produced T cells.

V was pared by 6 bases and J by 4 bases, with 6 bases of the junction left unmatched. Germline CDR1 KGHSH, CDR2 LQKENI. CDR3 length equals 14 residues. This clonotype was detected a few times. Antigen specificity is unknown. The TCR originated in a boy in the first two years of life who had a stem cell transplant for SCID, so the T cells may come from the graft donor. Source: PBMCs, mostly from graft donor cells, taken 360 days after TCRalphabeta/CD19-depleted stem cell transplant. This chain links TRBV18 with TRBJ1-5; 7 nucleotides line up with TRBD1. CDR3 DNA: TGTGCCAGCTCGTGGACAGGACTAAATCAGCCCCAGCATTTT. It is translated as CASSWTGLNQPQHF.